The source of this TCR beta chain is a study of blood T cells in healthy people across ages. The amount of total RNA extracted per sample was at least 5.5 micrograms. Primed by a sample-barcoded 5' primer and a J-beta primer mix, a second PCR proceeded for about 7 to 12 cycles. One entry per CDR3 protein, called by TCRdb with MiXCR from the 5' RACE reads. The table lists around 620,000 distinct CDR3 sequences, 27% of them singletons. Sequencing input: blood. This sequence originates from a woman in her 70s in good health.

The CDR3: CSARDSTNYGYTF. The CDR3 DNA reads TGCAGCGCCCGGGACAGCACTAACTATGGCTACACCTTC. The gene calls are TRBV29-1 and TRBJ1-2; 7 bases match TRBD1. Per germline, CDR1 SQVTM and CDR2 ANQGSEA. The ends lost 7 bases at V and 0 bases at J; junction bases unmatched: 5. This CDR3 region has 13 residues.